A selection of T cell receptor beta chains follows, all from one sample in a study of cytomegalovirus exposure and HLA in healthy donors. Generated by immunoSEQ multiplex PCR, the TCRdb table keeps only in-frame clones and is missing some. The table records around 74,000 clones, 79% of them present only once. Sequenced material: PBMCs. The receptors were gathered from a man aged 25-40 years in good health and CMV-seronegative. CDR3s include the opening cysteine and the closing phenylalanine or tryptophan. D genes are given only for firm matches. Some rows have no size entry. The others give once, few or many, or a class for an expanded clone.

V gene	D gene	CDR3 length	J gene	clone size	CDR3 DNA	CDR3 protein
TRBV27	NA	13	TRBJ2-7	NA	TGTGCCAGCAGTTTAGACTCACGTTACGAGCAGTACTTC	CASSLDSRYEQYF
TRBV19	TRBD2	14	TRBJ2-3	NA	TGTGCCAGTACTTTAGCGGGGGGAACAGATACGCAGTATTTT	CASTLAGGTDTQYF
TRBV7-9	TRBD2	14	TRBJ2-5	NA	TGTGCCAGCAGCTTAGGGACTAGCAAAGAGACCCAGTACTTC	CASSLGTSKETQYF
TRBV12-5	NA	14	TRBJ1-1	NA	TGTGCTAGTGGTTCCCAGGGGAGAAACACTGAAGCTTTCTTT	CASGSQGRNTEAFF
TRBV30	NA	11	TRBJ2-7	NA	TGTGCCTGGAGTGTACAGTACGAGCAGTACTTC	CAWSVQYEQYF
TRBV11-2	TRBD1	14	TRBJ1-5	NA	TGTGCCAGCAGCCAGGGACAGGGGCATCTGCCCCAGCATTTT	CASSQGQGHLPQHF
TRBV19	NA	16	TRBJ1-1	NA	TGTGCCACCTTCTCGACAGGCCGGCGTGGGAACACTGAAGCTTTCTTT	CATFSTGRRGNTEAFF
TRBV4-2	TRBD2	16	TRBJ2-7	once	TGTGCCAGCAGCCAAGGGACTGGCGGGAGGGACTACGAGCAGTACTTC	CASSQGTGGRDYEQYF
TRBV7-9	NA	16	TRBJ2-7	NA	TGTTCCAGCAGCTCGGTCCTGAAAAGGGGGAACTACGAGCAGTACTTC	CSSSSVLKRGNYEQYF
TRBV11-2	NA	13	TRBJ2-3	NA	TGTGCCAGCAGCTTAGATCGATGGGAGCGACGGTATTTT	CASSLDRWERRYF
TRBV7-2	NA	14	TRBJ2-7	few	TGTGCCAGCAGCTTACAACGGGGGAACTACGAGCAGTACTTC	CASSLQRGNYEQYF
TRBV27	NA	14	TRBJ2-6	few	TGTGCCAGCAGTTCAGGGTCCGGGGCCAACGTCCTGACTTTC	CASSSGSGANVLTF
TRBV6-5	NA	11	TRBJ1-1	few	TGTGCCAGCACCGGGGACACTGAAGCTTTCTTT	CASTGDTEAFF
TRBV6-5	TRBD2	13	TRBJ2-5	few	TGTGCCACCGGATTAGCGGGGGGTAAGACCCAGTACTTC	CATGLAGGKTQYF
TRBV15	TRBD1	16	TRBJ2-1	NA	TGTGCCACCAGCAGAGATCGGACAGGCGGTCCTGATGAGCAGTTCTTC	CATSRDRTGGPDEQFF
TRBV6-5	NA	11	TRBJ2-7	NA	TGTGCCAGCAGTCAGGGTTGTGAGCAGTACTTC	CASSQGCEQYF
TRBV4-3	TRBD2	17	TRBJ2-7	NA	TGCGCCAGCAGCCCTGGACTAGCGGGAGGGCCGCAGTACGAGCAGTACTTC	CASSPGLAGGPQYEQYF
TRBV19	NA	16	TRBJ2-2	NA	TGTGCAAGTACTATTCAGGGGATGGGATCGGGCGGGGAGCTGTTTTTT	CASTIQGMGSGGELFF
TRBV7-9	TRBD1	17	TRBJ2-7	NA	TGTTCCAGCAGCTTAGGAGGAAGACGACAGGGGGCTTACGAGCAGTACTTC	CSSSLGGRRQGAYEQYF